One and the same sample provided the 22 T cell receptor beta chains below, sequenced in a study of CD8+CD57+ T cells in acquired aplastic anemia. The authors sequenced patients whose flow cytometry had shown CD8+CD57+ cell expansion. Investigators profiled TCR beta VDJ and CDR3 from genomic DNA template. A single record per CDR3 protein comes from TCRdb applying MiXCR to the reads. The data show around 290,000 distinct CDR3 sequences, 56% seen once. The specimen sequenced was sorted CD4+, CD8+, or CD8+CD57+ T cells (not recorded which) from PBMCs. These receptors were taken from a human donor with aplastic anemia.

This clonotype appeared many times. The rearrangement links TRBV20-1 to TRBJ2-7, with 7 bases that match TRBD2. J gave up 5 bases and V 3 bases, and 7 bases lay outside the gene matches. The CDR3 runs to 13 residues. Germline V gives CDR1 DFQATT, CDR2 SNEGSKA (reference sequence). The CDR3 nucleotides are TGCAGTGCTAGGTTGGCGGGAGTTAACGAGCAGTACTTC. Its translation is CSARLAGVNEQYF.

This chain links TRBV19 with TRBJ2-7, with TRBD2 matching 10 bases. The ends lost 5 bases at V and 4 bases at J; junction bases unmatched: 8. Germline CDR1 LNHDA, CDR2 SQIVND (reference sequence). The CDR3 sequence is 15 residues long. The CDR3 reads CASSAPGLARYEQYF. The CDR3 DNA reads TGTGCCAGTAGTGCTCCGGGACTAGCGCGTTACGAGCAGTACTTC.

The CDR3 DNA is TGTGCCAGCAACGTCAGACAGAACACTGAAGCTTTCTTT. This gives the protein CASNVRQNTEAFF. The J gene is TRBJ1-1, the V gene TRBV6-5; D gene ambiguous. CDR1 MNHEY and CDR2 SVGAGI come from the germline V gene. Trimming removed 7 bases from V and 1 base from J, with 10 bases in between. The CDR3 length is 13 residues.

The chain links TRBV15 to TRBJ2-7; tentatively, D is TRBD1 (6 bases). Germline lookup yields CDR1 LNHNV and CDR2 YYDKDF (reference sequence). V lost 2 bases and J 5 bases, leaving 13 bases between the germline ends. CDR3 size: 14 residues. CDR3 residues: CATSRRTAFHEQYF. The CDR3 DNA follows: TGTGCCACCAGCAGACGGACAGCCTTCCACGAGCAGTACTTC.

The chain combines TRBV7-9 with TRBJ2-7; 8 nucleotides line up with TRBD1. Germline V gene lookup returns CDR1 SEHNR and CDR2 FQNEAQ (reference sequence). Unmatched junction bases numbered 8, after V lost 5 bases and J lost 2 bases. This CDR3 is built from 15 residues. The CDR3 coding sequence is TGTGCCAGCAGCCCAGCCAGGGGGCGCGCCTACGAGCAGTACTTC. Translation gives CASSPARGRAYEQYF.

There are a few counts of this clonotype. A read error may account for a junction end that differs from germline. The gene calls are TRBV14 and TRBJ2-7, with D tentatively TRBD1 (5 bases). This CDR3 has 12 residues. Germline loops: CDR1 SGHDN, CDR2 FVKESK. This CDR3 reads CASGQGLHEQYF. In DNA form, the CDR3 reads TGTGCCAGCGGCCAGGGTTTACACGAGCAGTACTTC.

J is TRBJ1-4 and V is TRBV7-4, with D possibly matching TRBD1 (6 bases). This CDR3 is built from 15 residues. The V gene's germline CDR1 is SGHVT and CDR2 SQSDAQ. Between the trimmed V and J ends, which lost 5 bases and 4 bases, there was a span of 14 bases. The CDR3 is CASSRSPGVNEKLFF. The DNA of the CDR3 is TGTGCCAGCAGCCGGTCGCCAGGGGTTAATGAAAAACTGTTTTTT. Full variable domain (rest looked up from reference TRBV7-4 and TRBJ1-4): GAGVSQSPRYKVAKRGRDVALRCDSISGHVTLYWYRQTLGQGSEVLTYSQSDAQRDKSGRPSGRFSAERPERSVSTLKIQRTEQGDSAVYLCASSRSPGVNEKLFFGSGTQLSVL.

The chain couples TRBV7-2 to TRBJ2-7, with 11 bases identical to TRBD1. This CDR3 has 14 amino acids. CDR1 and CDR2 (germline): SGHTA, FQGNSA. With 3 bases clipped from V and 8 bases from J, the junction kept 6 bases outside the gene matches. CDR3 residues: CASSLPGQGGKQYF. For the CDR3, the DNA is TGTGCCAGCAGCTTGCCGGGACAGGGGGGGAAGCAGTACTTC.

In this sample, this clonotype turned up many times. The rearrangement joins TRBV7-8 to TRBJ2-5; D tentatively fits TRBD1 or TRBD2 (5 bases each). Germline V gives CDR1 SGHVS, CDR2 FQNEAQ. V was pared by 3 bases and J by 1 base, with 15 bases between. This CDR3 has 16 residues. Here the CDR3 reads CASSFTGTQFQETQYF. The DNA of the CDR3 is TGTGCCAGCAGCTTTACCGGGACCCAATTCCAAGAGACCCAGTACTTC.

This clonotype was seen just once. The chain is built from TRBV7-8 and TRBJ1-6, with 8 positions matching TRBD1. With 4 bases clipped from V and 10 bases from J, the junction kept 12 bases outside the gene matches. The germline gives CDR1 SGHVS, CDR2 FQNEAQ. CDR3 size: 16 residues. The CDR3 protein is CASSSGQGMMSSPLHF. Written as DNA, the CDR3 is TGTGCCAGCAGCTCTGGACAGGGAATGATGAGCTCACCCCTCCACTTT.

The V gene is TRBV7-9, the J gene TRBJ2-3; perhaps TRBD1 as D (5 bases). The CDR3 consists of 15 residues. Trimming left V 5 bases short and J 2 bases short, with 14 bases between. In germline, CDR1 is SEHNR, CDR2 FQNEAQ (reference sequence). The CDR3 DNA reads TGTGCCAGCAGCGTAGGAAGGACATACACAGATACGCAGTATTTT. This sequence encodes CASSVGRTYTDTQYF.

This clonotype was counted between two and nine times. This sequence joins TRBV6-6 and TRBJ2-7, with 11 bases fitting TRBD1. The germline CDR1 and CDR2 sequences are MNHNY and SVGAGI (reference sequence). This CDR3 spans 14 amino acids. With 6 bases clipped from V and 6 bases from J, the junction kept 7 bases outside the gene matches. CDR3 sequence reads: CASSRDRGWVEQYF. The CDR3 DNA sequence: TGTGCCAGCAGCCGGGACAGGGGGTGGGTCGAGCAGTACTTC.

Ten or more counts support this clonotype. The CDR3, as DNA: TGTGCCAGCAGCTTAGATTCCGGGACCCATATTATGAACACTGAAGCTTTCTTT. It codes for CASSLDSGTHIMNTEAFF. The J gene is TRBJ1-1, the V gene TRBV11-2, with D possibly matching TRBD1 (5 bases). The germline V gene has CDR1 SGHAT and CDR2 FQNNGV. The CDR3 spans 18 residues. Trimming removed 0 bases from V and 0 bases from J, with 17 bases in between. The whole variable domain, remainder taken from reference TRBV11-2 and TRBJ1-1, is EAGVAQSPRYKIIEKRQSVAFWCNPISGHATLYWYQQILGQGPKLLIQFQNNGVVDDSQLPKDRFSAERLKGVDSTLKIQPAKLEDSAVYLCASSLDSGTHIMNTEAFFGQGTRLTVV.

There are many counts of this clonotype. V is TRBV20-1 and J is TRBJ2-3; D may be TRBD2 (6 bases). V gave up 5 bases and J gave up 2 bases, with 17 bases separating them. This CDR3 is 15 amino acids long. CDR1 and CDR2 (germline): DFQATT, SNEGSKA (reference sequence). CDR3 sequence (DNA): TGCAGTGCTCCTATGAGGGAGGTACACACAGATACGCAGTATTTT. The encoded protein is CSAPMREVHTDTQYF.

The genes are TRBV2 and TRBJ2-1; D perhaps matches TRBD1 (7 bases). The germline V gene has CDR1 SNHLY and CDR2 FYNNEI. Between the trimmed V and J ends, which lost 6 bases and 7 bases, there was a span of 16 bases. The CDR3 extends over 14 amino acids. The CDR3 sequence is CASRGGGEGNEQFF. In DNA, the CDR3 is TGTGCCAGCAGAGGAGGGGGCGAGGGAAATGAGCAGTTCTTC.

There are many counts of this clonotype. The chain carries TRBV4-1 and TRBJ2-7, with D possibly TRBD1 on 6 matching bases. Per germline, CDR1 MGHRA and CDR2 YSYEKL. The CDR3 consists of 16 residues. Trimming took off 1 base at V and 3 bases at J, with 16 bases between the two ends. CDR3 region: CASSQGATGSVYEQYF. CDR3 nucleotide sequence: TGCGCCAGCAGCCAAGGTGCGACAGGTAGTGTCTACGAGCAGTACTTC.

This clonotype has only a few counts. The genes are TRBV7-8 and TRBJ1-3; D perhaps matches TRBD1 (5 bases). Germline-derived CDR1 and CDR2 are SGHVS and FQNEAQ. The CDR3 has 13 amino acids. The V end was cut by 3 bases, the J end by 2 bases, with 5 bases between. CDR3 DNA: TGTGCCAGCAGCTTGGACACTGGAAACACCATATATTTT. It encodes CASSLDTGNTIYF.

This clonotype has a count of ten or more. This sequence joins TRBV5-1 and TRBJ2-5; D remains ambiguous. Looked up from germline, CDR1 is SGHRS and CDR2 is YFSETQ. Between the trimmed V and J ends, which lost 4 bases and 2 bases, there was a span of 9 bases. This CDR3 contains 13 residues. The CDR3 spells CASSVEIQETQYF. DNA for the CDR3: TGCGCCAGCAGCGTCGAGATTCAAGAGACCCAGTACTTC.

Comment on this clonotype: At one of its ends the junction is not consistent with the germline gene, which may arise from a read error. The genes are TRBV10-1 and TRBJ1-2; D call uncertain. The CDR3 spans 16 residues. From germline, CDR1 is WNHNN and CDR2 SYGVQD (reference sequence). In DNA, the CDR3 is TGCGCCAGCAGTGAGTCGAACCCAGGCCCTAACTATGGCTACGCCTTC. Its protein product is CASSESNPGPNYGYAF.

This sequence joins TRBV18 and TRBJ2-1, with 7 bases identical to TRBD1. Looked up from germline, CDR1 is KGHSH and CDR2 is LQKENI. The V segment lost 1 base and the J segment 7 bases; nucleotides outside the gene matches: 7. CDR3 length equals 15 residues. This chain's CDR3 is CASSPQGASVNEQFF. The CDR3 bases are TGTGCCAGCTCACCACAGGGGGCCTCTGTGAATGAGCAGTTCTTC. The whole variable domain, filled in from reference TRBV18 and TRBJ2-1, reads NAGVMQNPRHLVRRRGQEARLRCSPMKGHSHVYWYRQLPEEGLKFMVYLQKENIIDESGMPKERFSAEFPKEGPSILRIQQVVRGDSAAYFCASSPQGASVNEQFFGPGTRLTVL.

This clonotype was found a few times. The chain links TRBV7-3 to TRBJ1-6; D gene ambiguous. CDR1 and CDR2 (germline): SGHTA, FQGTGA. Trimming shortened V by 2 bases and J by 6 bases, and 11 bases separated the two germline ends. The CDR3 sequence is 15 residues long. CDR3 amino acids: CASSLSGGVNSPLHF. The CDR3 nucleotides read TGTGCCAGCAGCTTATCGGGTGGGGTTAATTCACCCCTCCACTTT.

The chain couples TRBV2 to TRBJ1-2, with D possibly TRBD1 on 5 matching bases. CDR1 is SNHLY and CDR2 is FYNNEI in the germline V gene. Trimming cost V 4 bases and J 3 bases, with 15 bases left between them. The CDR3 consists of 15 residues. This CDR3 reads CASSVKWDVHYGYTF. The CDR3 DNA reads TGTGCCAGCAGTGTAAAATGGGACGTACACTATGGCTACACCTTC. Filled out from reference TRBV2 and TRBJ1-2, the complete variable domain reads EPEVTQTPSHQVTQMGQEVILRCVPISNHLYFYWYRQILGQKVEFLVSFYNNEISEKSEIFDDQFSVERPDGSNFTLKIRSTKLEDSAMYFCASSVKWDVHYGYTFGSGTRLTVV.